Below are 30 T cell receptor beta chains sequenced from a single sample in a study of blood T cell repertoires in COVID-19. Libraries were prepared by immunoSEQ multiplex PCR; TCRdb keeps only in-frame clonotypes and omits some of them. This table has 100,000 or so clones, less than 90% appearing once. The specimen was peripheral blood. These TCRs come from a man in his fifties or sixties with acute or convalescent COVID-19.

This chain joins TRBV30 and TRBJ1-1; D possibly corresponds to TRBD1 (5 bases). The CDR3 runs to 14 residues. Germline CDR1 GTSNPN, CDR2 SVGIG (reference sequence). Trimming shortened V by 0 bases and J by 4 bases, and 12 bases separated the two germline ends. The CDR3 nucleotides are TGTGCCTGGAGTGTCGCGGGGGTTGGCACTGAAGCTTTCTTT. Translated: CAWSVAGVGTEAFF.

The J gene is TRBJ1-6, the V gene TRBV30, with no clear D. The CDR3 sequence is 15 residues long. CDR1 is GTSNPN and CDR2 is SVGIG in the germline V gene (reference sequence). V shed 4 bases and J shed 5 bases, with 15 bases lying between them. CDR3 nucleotides: TGTGCCTGGACAGGAGGCCTATTAGATAATTCACCCCTCCACTTT. It yields the protein CAWTGGLLDNSPLHF.

V and J are TRBV30 and TRBJ1-5, with D perhaps TRBD1 (6 bases). Between the trimmed V and J ends, which lost 4 bases and 0 bases, there was a span of 16 bases. CDR3 length equals 16 residues. Germline loops: CDR1 GTSNPN, CDR2 SVGIG (reference sequence). The DNA for the CDR3 is TGTGCCTGGAAACCCGGGACACCCTATAGCAATCAGCCCCAGCATTTT. Translation gives CAWKPGTPYSNQPQHF.

This rearrangement joins TRBV7-2 to TRBJ2-1, with D tentatively TRBD1 (6 bases). The CDR3 has 13 amino acids. The germline V gene encodes CDR1 SGHTA and CDR2 FQGNSA. V was trimmed by 1 base and J by 15 bases, leaving 16 bases between them. CDR3 in amino acids: CASSLGVGAFAFF. CDR3 nucleotides: TGTGCCAGCAGCTTAGGGGTGGGGGCCTTCGCGTTCTTC.

The genes are TRBV30 and TRBJ1-3; D gene unclear. CDR1 is GTSNPN and CDR2 is SVGIG in the germline V gene (reference sequence). The CDR3 sequence is 13 residues long. Trimming cost V 4 bases and J 2 bases, with 9 bases left between them. The CDR3 nucleotides are TGTGCCTGGATGTCAGGCACTGGAAACACCATATATTTT. This sequence encodes CAWMSGTGNTIYF.

The chain recombines TRBV19 with TRBJ2-7, with 10 bases identical to TRBD1. Germline CDR1 reads LNHDA; CDR2 reads SQIVND (reference sequence). V lost 0 bases, J lost 3 bases, and 8 bases stayed unmatched. CDR3 size: 17 residues. The CDR3 loop is CASSIDMGTGEHYEQYF. As DNA, the CDR3 is TGTGCCAGTAGTATAGATATGGGGACAGGGGAGCACTACGAGCAGTACTTC.

About this clone itself: Other DNA sequences in this specimen translate into the identical CDR3. This sequence joins TRBV5-6 and TRBJ1-2; D possibly corresponds to TRBD1 (6 bases). The CDR3 has 13 amino acids. The germline gives CDR1 SGHDT, CDR2 YYEEEE. Trimming shortened V by 1 base and J by 2 bases, and 6 bases separated the two germline ends. The CDR3 reads CASSLQGNYGYTF. Here the CDR3 DNA reads TGTGCCAGCAGCTTGCAGGGGAACTATGGCTACACCTTC. Together with reference TRBV5-6 and TRBJ1-2, the CDR3 gives the full variable domain: DAGVTQSPTHLIKTRGQQVTLRCSPKSGHDTVSWYQQALGQGPQFIFQYYEEEERQRGNFPDRFSGHQFPNYSSELNVNALLLGDSALYLCASSLQGNYGYTFGSGTRLTVV.

The chain is built from TRBV11-1 and TRBJ2-1; 9 bases fit TRBD1. V lost 5 bases, J lost 8 bases, and 7 bases stayed unmatched. Germline V gene sequence: CDR1 SGHAT, CDR2 FQDESV (reference sequence). The CDR3 loop spans 14 amino acids. The CDR3 DNA reads TGTGCCAGCAGCCCCACCGGGACAGGGTATGAGCAGTTCTTC. Protein: CASSPTGTGYEQFF.

The rearrangement joins TRBV6-5 to TRBJ2-7; D may be TRBD1 (6 bases). The CDR3 length is 15 residues. The germline gives CDR1 MNHEY, CDR2 SVGAGI. V was trimmed by 2 bases and J by 5 bases, leaving 16 bases between them. Here the CDR3 reads CASSYNRVKTNEQYF. The CDR3 bases are TGTGCCAGCAGTTACAACAGGGTGAAAACAAACGAGCAGTACTTC.

The chain combines TRBV5-6 with TRBJ2-7; 7 nucleotides agree with TRBD2. V lost 3 bases, J lost 5 bases, and 8 bases stayed unmatched. The CDR3 is 14 amino acids. Germline-derived CDR1 and CDR2 are SGHDT and YYEEEE. The CDR3 DNA reads TGTGCCAGCAGCTGGGGCGGGAGTACCCACGAGCAGTACTTC. It codes for CASSWGGSTHEQYF.

The chain combines TRBV14 with TRBJ1-1, with D tentatively TRBD1 (6 bases). The CDR3 runs to 15 residues. In germline, CDR1 is SGHDN, CDR2 FVKESK. The V end was cut by 3 bases, the J end by 4 bases, with 15 bases between. For the CDR3, the DNA is TGTGCCAGCAGCCACGGACAGCCCCTGGGCACTGAAGCTTTCTTT. Translating it yields CASSHGQPLGTEAFF.

The table lists this clone with a few counts. V and J are TRBV19 and TRBJ2-7; possibly TRBD2 for D (5 bases). The CDR3 covers 12 residues. CDR1 is LNHDA and CDR2 is SQIVND in the germline V gene (reference sequence). Trimming removed 6 bases from V and 2 bases from J, with 8 bases in between. The CDR3 nucleotides read TGTGCCAGTAGCGGGATTACCTACGAGCAGTACTTC. Protein product: CASSGITYEQYF.

This clone has just one count. The chain has TRBV19 and TRBJ2-1; TRBD2 agrees at 9 bases. Unmatched junction bases numbered 7, after V lost 4 bases and J lost 9 bases. This CDR3 is 14 amino acids long. Germline-derived CDR1 and CDR2 are LNHDA and SQIVND (reference sequence). CDR3 coding DNA: TGTGCCAGTAGTAGCGGGGGGGCCGGTCTTGAGCAGTTCTTC. The encoded protein is CASSSGGAGLEQFF.

This clone turned up a few times. J is TRBJ1-2 and V is TRBV2, with D possibly being TRBD1 (6 bases). Germline CDR1 SNHLY, CDR2 FYNNEI. Trimming left V 2 bases short and J 8 bases short, with 12 bases between. The CDR3 runs to 13 residues. The CDR3 is CASSENREGGYTF. The CDR3 nucleotides are TGTGCCAGCAGTGAAAACAGGGAGGGAGGCTACACCTTC.

The chain uses TRBV7-7 and TRBJ2-2; D is ambiguous. The CDR3 loop spans 12 amino acids. Trimming took 4 bases from V and 6 from J, leaving 6 bases between them. Germline-derived CDR1 and CDR2 are SSHAT and FNYEAQ (reference sequence). CDR3: CASSSTPGELFF. CDR3 nucleotides: TGTGCCAGCAGCTCAACTCCCGGGGAGCTGTTTTTT.

This chain connects TRBV7-8 to TRBJ1-2, with 8 bases that match TRBD1. With V trimmed by 4 bases and J by 4 bases, 8 bases remained unmatched. Looked up from germline, CDR1 is SGHVS and CDR2 is FQNEAQ. The CDR3 length is 15 residues. CDR3 amino acids: CASSSGTGRIYGYTF. CDR3 DNA sequence: TGTGCCAGCAGCTCGGGGACAGGTCGAATCTATGGCTACACCTTC.

This clone appeared a few times. This chain links TRBV30 with TRBJ1-2; D is possibly TRBD1 (6 bases). The CDR3 consists of 14 residues. The germline V and J ends were trimmed by 0 bases and 5 bases, with 13 bases remaining between them. The V gene's germline CDR1 is GTSNPN and CDR2 SVGIG (reference sequence). CDR3 sequence reads: CAWSVIGGGYGYTF. CDR3 in DNA: TGTGCCTGGAGTGTAATTGGGGGCGGTTATGGCTACACCTTC.

This chain joins TRBV11-3 and TRBJ2-3; D is ambiguous. The V and J ends lost 1 base and 1 base respectively, with 6 bases between them. CDR3 size: 14 residues. Germline values: CDR1 SGHNT, CDR2 YENEEA. DNA of the CDR3: TGTGCCAGCAGCTTAGGAGCCCGCACAGATACGCAGTATTTT. Translated, it gives CASSLGARTDTQYF.

The rearrangement joins TRBV2 to TRBJ2-2; D is undetermined. The CDR3 is 14 amino acids. CDR1 is SNHLY and CDR2 is FYNNEI in the germline V gene. V was pared by 7 bases and J by 2 bases, with 11 bases between. CDR3 DNA: TGTGCCAGCACCGCCCGGGTCAACACCGGGGAGCTGTTTTTT. Its translation is CASTARVNTGELFF. The variable domain in full, completed from reference TRBV2 and TRBJ2-2, reads EPEVTQTPSHQVTQMGQEVILRCVPISNHLYFYWYRQILGQKVEFLVSFYNNEISEKSEIFDDQFSVERPDGSNFTLKIRSTKLEDSAMYFCASTARVNTGELFFGEGSRLTVL.

Here the CDR3 reads CASGAPRAGQGFGRGYNYGYTF. The CDR3 nucleotides are TGTGCTAGTGGTGCTCCTCGGGCGGGACAGGGGTTCGGTCGGGGATATAACTATGGCTACACCTTC. The V call is TRBV12-5, the J call TRBJ1-2; 10 nucleotides match TRBD1. The V segment lost 5 bases and the J segment 1 base; nucleotides outside the gene matches: 25. Germline CDR1 is LGHNT and CDR2 is FRNRAP. The CDR3 extends over 22 amino acids.

This rearrangement joins TRBV2 to TRBJ1-4; D possibly corresponds to TRBD1 (6 bases). This CDR3 comprises 17 residues. CDR1 SNHLY and CDR2 FYNNEI come from the germline V gene. Trimming left V 6 bases short and J 6 bases short, with 23 bases between. The DNA for the CDR3 is TGTGCCAGCAGAACCGGGACCAATACCAAGGGGGATGAAAAACTGTTTTTT. Amino acid sequence: CASRTGTNTKGDEKLFF. Full variable domain (outside the CDR3, taken from reference TRBV2 and TRBJ1-4): EPEVTQTPSHQVTQMGQEVILRCVPISNHLYFYWYRQILGQKVEFLVSFYNNEISEKSEIFDDQFSVERPDGSNFTLKIRSTKLEDSAMYFCASRTGTNTKGDEKLFFGSGTQLSVL.

The rearrangement joins TRBV5-6 to TRBJ1-4; 7 bases fit TRBD1. CDR3 length: 13 amino acids. V was pared by 4 bases and J by 5 bases, with 2 bases of the junction left unmatched. Germline CDR1 is SGHDT and CDR2 is YYEEEE. The CDR3 DNA is TGTGCCAGCAGCGCGACAGGGAATGAAAAACTGTTTTTT. Residues: CASSATGNEKLFF.

The chain couples TRBV5-1 to TRBJ2-3; D gene uncertain. Germline values: CDR1 SGHRS, CDR2 YFSETQ. Trimming took off 4 bases at V and 3 bases at J, with 6 bases between the two ends. This CDR3 is 12 amino acids long. The CDR3: CASSLRTDTQYF. The CDR3 DNA is TGCGCCAGCAGCCTACGGACAGATACGCAGTATTTT.

In its sample, this clone was seen once. The rearrangement links TRBV10-3 to TRBJ1-2; the D gene is possibly TRBD1 (6 bases). CDR1 and CDR2 from the germline V gene are ENHRY and SYGVKD. V was trimmed by 2 bases and J by 6 bases, leaving 19 bases between them. This CDR3 comprises 16 residues. In DNA, the CDR3 is TGTGCCATCAGTGAGATTTTAGGGGGAACCCGGGATGGCTACACCTTC. Translated, it gives CAISEILGGTRDGYTF.

Comments on this clone: Other DNA sequences in the same sample also yield this CDR3. V and J are TRBV5-1 and TRBJ1-2, with D perhaps matching TRBD1 (6 bases). This CDR3 spans 14 amino acids. V was shortened by 4 bases and J by 2 bases, with 12 bases between the two germline ends. Germline CDR1 reads SGHRS; CDR2 reads YFSETQ. The CDR3 loop reads CASSPRTDNYGYTF. The CDR3 nucleotides are TGCGCCAGCAGCCCTCGGACAGACAACTATGGCTACACCTTC.

The chain carries TRBV5-4 and TRBJ2-2; D gene unclear. From germline, CDR1 is SGHNT and CDR2 YYREEE (reference sequence). The V end was cut by 0 bases, the J end by 1 base, with 7 bases between. The CDR3 spans 15 residues. CDR3 in DNA: TGTGCCAGCAGCTTGGCCGGAGTGAACACCGGGGAGCTGTTTTTT. Protein product: CASSLAGVNTGELFF. The full variable domain, in which reference TRBV5-4 and TRBJ2-2 provide the parts outside the CDR3, is ETGVTQSPTHLIKTRGQQVTLRCSSQSGHNTVSWYQQALGQGPQFIFQYYREEENGRGNFPPRFSGLQFPNYSSELNVNALELDDSALYLCASSLAGVNTGELFFGEGSRLTVL.

The chain recombines TRBV7-7 with TRBJ2-2, with TRBD2 identical over 8 bases. Germline V gene sequence: CDR1 SSHAT, CDR2 FNYEAQ (reference sequence). The trim removed 4 bases at V and 5 bases at J, leaving 6 bases unmatched. The CDR3 covers 15 residues. CDR3 in DNA: TGTGCCAGCAGCTCAAGCGGGAGTGGGACCGGGGAGCTGTTTTTT. Amino acid sequence: CASSSSGSGTGELFF.

The rearrangement uses TRBV10-2 and TRBJ2-1, with 8 bases aligning to TRBD2. Germline values: CDR1 WSHSY, CDR2 SAAADI. CDR3 size: 14 residues. V shed 3 bases and J 4 bases; nucleotides not matched to a gene: 2. In DNA, the CDR3 is TGCGCCAGCAGTGAACTAGCGGTTTACAATGAGCAGTTCTTC. It encodes CASSELAVYNEQFF.

The chain recombines TRBV6-6 with TRBJ1-5; tentatively, D is TRBD1 (6 bases). The V gene's germline CDR1 is MNHNY and CDR2 SVGAGI (reference sequence). This CDR3 has 14 amino acids. Trimming stripped 6 bases from V and 8 bases from J, with 17 bases between. CDR3 loop: CASREGQSIKPQHF. DNA for the CDR3: TGTGCCAGCAGAGAAGGACAGTCAATCAAGCCCCAGCATTTT.

CDR3 sequence reads: CASTRRDAFF. The CDR3 DNA sequence: TGTGCCAGCACCCGGAGGGACGCTTTCTTT. V is TRBV6-5 and J is TRBJ1-1, with a weak D call TRBD1 (5 bases). Looked up from germline, CDR1 is MNHEY and CDR2 is SVGAGI. V lost 7 bases and J 11 bases, leaving 11 bases between the germline ends. The CDR3 consists of 10 residues.